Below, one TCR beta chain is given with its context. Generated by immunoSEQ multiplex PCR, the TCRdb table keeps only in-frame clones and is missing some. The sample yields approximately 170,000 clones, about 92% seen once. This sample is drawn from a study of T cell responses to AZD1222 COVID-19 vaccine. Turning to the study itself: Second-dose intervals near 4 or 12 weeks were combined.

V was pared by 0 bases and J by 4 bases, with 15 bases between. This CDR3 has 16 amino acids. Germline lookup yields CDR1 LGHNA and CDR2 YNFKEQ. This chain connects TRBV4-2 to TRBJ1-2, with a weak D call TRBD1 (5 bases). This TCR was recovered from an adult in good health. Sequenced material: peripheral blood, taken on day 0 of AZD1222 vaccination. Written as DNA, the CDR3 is TGTGCCAGCAGCCAAGATTTCGCGGACACCACCTATGGCTACACCTTC. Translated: CASSQDFADTTYGYTF.